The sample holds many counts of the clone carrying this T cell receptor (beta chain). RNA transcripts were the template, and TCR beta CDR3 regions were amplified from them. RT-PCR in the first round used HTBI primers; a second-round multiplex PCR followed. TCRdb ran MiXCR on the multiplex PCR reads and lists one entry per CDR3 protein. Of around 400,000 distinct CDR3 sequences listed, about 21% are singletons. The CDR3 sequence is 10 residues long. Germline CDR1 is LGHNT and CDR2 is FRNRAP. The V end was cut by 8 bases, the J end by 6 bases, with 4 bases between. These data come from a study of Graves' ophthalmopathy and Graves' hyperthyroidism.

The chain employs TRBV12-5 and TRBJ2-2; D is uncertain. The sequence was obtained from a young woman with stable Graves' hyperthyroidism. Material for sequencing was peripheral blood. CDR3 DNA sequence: TGTGCTAGTAACTCCGGGGAGCTGTTTTTT. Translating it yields CASNSGELFF.